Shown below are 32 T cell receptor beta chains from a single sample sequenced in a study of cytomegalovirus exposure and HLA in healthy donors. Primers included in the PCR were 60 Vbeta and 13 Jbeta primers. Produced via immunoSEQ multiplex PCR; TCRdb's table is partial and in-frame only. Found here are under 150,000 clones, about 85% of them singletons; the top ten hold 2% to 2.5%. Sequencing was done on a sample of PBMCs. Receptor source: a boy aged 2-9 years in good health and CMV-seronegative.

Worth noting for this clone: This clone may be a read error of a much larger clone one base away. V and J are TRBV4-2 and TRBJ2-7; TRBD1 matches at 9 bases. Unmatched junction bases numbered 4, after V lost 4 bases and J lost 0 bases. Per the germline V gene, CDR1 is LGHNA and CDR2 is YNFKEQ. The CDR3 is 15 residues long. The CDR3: CASSLGQGPSYEQYF. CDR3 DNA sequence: TGTGCCAGCAGCCTAGGACAGGGGCCCTCCTACGAGCAGTACTTC.

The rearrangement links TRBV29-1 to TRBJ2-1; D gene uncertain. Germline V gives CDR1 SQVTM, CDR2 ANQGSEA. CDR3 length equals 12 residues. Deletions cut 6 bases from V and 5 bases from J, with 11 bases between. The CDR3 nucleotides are TGCAGCGTCTACAGAACCAACAATGAGCAGTTCTTC. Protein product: CSVYRTNNEQFF.

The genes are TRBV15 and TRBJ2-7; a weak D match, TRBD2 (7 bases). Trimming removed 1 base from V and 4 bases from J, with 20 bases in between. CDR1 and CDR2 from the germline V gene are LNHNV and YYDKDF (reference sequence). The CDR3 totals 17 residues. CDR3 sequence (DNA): TGTGCCACCAGCAGAGGGCCCGCGGGGGAAGGGGGTTACGAGCAGTACTTC. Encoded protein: CATSRGPAGEGGYEQYF. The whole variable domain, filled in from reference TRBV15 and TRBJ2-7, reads DAMVIQNPRYQVTQFGKPVTLSCSQTLNHNVMYWYQQKSSQAPKLLFHYYDKDFNNEADTPDNFQSRRPNTSFCFLDIRSPGLGDTAMYLCATSRGPAGEGGYEQYFGPGTRLTVT.

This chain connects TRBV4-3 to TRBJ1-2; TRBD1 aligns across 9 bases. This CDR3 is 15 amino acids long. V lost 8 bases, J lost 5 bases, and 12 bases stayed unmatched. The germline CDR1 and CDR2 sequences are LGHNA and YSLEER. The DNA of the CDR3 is TGCGCCAGCGGGGAAAACAGGGGGCTAACATATGGCTACACCTTC. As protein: CASGENRGLTYGYTF.

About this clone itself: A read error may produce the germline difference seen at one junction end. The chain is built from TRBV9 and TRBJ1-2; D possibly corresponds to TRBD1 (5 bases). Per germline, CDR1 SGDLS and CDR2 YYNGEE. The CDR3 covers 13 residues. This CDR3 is CASSETPGNRWAF. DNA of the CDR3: TGTGCCAGCAGCGAGACACCAGGGAACCGCTGGGCCTTC.

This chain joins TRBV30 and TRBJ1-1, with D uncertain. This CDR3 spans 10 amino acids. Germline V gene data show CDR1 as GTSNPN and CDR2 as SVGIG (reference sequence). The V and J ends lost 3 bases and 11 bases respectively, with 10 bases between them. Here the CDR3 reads CAWRSSRAFF. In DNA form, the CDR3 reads TGTGCCTGGAGGAGCTCTAGGGCTTTCTTT. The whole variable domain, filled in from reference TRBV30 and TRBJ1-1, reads SQTIHQWPATLVQPVGSPLSLECTVEGTSNPNLYWYRQAAGRGLQLLFYSVGIGQISSEVPQNLSASRPQDRQFILSSKKLLLSDSGFYLCAWRSSRAFFGQGTRLTVV.

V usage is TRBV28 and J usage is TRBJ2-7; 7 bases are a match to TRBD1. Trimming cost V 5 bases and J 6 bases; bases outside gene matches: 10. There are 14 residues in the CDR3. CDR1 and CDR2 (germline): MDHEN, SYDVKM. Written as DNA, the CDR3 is TGTGCCAGCAGTCCGCAACAGACAGGGACCGAGCAGTACTTC. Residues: CASSPQQTGTEQYF.

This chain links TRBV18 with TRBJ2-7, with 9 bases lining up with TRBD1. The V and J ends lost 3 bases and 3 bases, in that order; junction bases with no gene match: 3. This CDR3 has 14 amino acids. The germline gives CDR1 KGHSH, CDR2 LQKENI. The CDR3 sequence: CASSPDRGLYEQYF. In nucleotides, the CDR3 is TGTGCCAGCTCACCGGACAGGGGACTCTACGAGCAGTACTTC.

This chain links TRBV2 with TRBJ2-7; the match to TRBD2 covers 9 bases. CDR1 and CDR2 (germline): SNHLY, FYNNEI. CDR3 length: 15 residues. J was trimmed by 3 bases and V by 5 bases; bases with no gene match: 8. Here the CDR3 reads CASSYLSGGRYEQYF. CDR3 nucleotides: TGTGCCAGCAGTTACCTTAGCGGGGGCCGCTACGAGCAGTACTTC.

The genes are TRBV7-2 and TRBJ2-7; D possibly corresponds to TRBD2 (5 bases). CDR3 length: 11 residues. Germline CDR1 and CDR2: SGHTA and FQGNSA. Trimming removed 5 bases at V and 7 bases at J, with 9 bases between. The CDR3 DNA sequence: TGTGCCAGCAGCCGAAGCGGAGAGCAGTACTTC. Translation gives CASSRSGEQYF.

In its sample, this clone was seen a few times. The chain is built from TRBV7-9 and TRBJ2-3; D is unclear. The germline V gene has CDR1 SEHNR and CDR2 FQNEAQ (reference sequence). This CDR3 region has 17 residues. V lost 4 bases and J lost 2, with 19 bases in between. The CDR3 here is CASSSPPTLVPTDTQYF. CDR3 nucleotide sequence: TGTGCCAGCAGCTCCCCCCCCACGTTAGTCCCCACAGATACGCAGTATTTT. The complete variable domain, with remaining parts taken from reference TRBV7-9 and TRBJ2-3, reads DTGVSQNPRHKITKRGQNVTFRCDPISEHNRLYWYRQTLGQGPEFLTYFQNEAQLEKSRLLSDRFSAERPKGSFSTLEIQRTEQGDSAMYLCASSSPPTLVPTDTQYFGPGTRLTVL.

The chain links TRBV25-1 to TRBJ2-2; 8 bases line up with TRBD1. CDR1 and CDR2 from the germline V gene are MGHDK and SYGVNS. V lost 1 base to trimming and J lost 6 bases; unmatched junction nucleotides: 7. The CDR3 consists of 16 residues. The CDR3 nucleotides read TGTGCCAGCAGTGAATGGGGGACAGGAGGCCCCGGGGAGCTGTTTTTT. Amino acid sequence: CASSEWGTGGPGELFF. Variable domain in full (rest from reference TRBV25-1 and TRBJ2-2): EADIYQTPRYLVIGTGKKITLECSQTMGHDKMYWYQQDPGMELHLIHYSYGVNSTEKGDLSSESTVSRIRTEHFPLTLESARPSHTSQYLCASSEWGTGGPGELFFGEGSRLTVL.

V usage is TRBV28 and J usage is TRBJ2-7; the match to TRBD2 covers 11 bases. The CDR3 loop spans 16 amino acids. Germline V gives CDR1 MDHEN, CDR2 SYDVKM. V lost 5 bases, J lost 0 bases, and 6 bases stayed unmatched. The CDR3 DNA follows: TGTGCCAGCAGTCCCTTCACTAGCGGGAGCTCCTACGAGCAGTACTTC. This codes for CASSPFTSGSSYEQYF.

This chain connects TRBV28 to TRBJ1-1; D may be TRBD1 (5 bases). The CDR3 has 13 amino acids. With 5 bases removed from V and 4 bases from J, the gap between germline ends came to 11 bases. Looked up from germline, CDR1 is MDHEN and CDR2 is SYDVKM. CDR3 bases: TGTGCCAGCAGTGGGGGGGGGATCACTGAAGCTTTCTTT. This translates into CASSGGGITEAFF.

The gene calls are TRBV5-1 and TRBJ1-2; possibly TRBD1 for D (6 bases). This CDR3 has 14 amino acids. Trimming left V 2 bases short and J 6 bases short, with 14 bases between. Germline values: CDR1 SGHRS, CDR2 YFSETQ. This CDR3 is CASSFSGTRNGYTF. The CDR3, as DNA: TGCGCCAGCAGCTTCTCCGGGACACGGAATGGCTACACCTTC.

CDR3: CATSRVPGDTQYF. CDR3 nucleotides: TGTGCCACCAGCAGAGTTCCGGGAGATACGCAGTATTTT. This rearrangement joins TRBV15 to TRBJ2-3; no clear D. CDR1 and CDR2 from the germline V gene are LNHNV and YYDKDF (reference sequence). V was shortened by 1 base and J by 5 bases, with 7 bases between the two germline ends. This CDR3 spans 13 amino acids.

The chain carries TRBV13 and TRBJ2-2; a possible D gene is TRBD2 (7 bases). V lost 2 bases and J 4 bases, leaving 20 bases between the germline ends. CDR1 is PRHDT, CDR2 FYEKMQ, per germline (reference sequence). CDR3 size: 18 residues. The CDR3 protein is CASSLFSPRGGGTGELFF. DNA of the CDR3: TGTGCCAGCAGCTTATTTTCTCCGAGGGGGGGCGGCACCGGGGAGCTGTTTTTT.

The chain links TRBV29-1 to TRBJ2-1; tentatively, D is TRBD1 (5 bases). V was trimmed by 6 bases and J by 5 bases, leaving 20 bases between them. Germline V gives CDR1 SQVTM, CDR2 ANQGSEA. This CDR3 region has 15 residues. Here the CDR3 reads CSVTGARVLDNEQFF. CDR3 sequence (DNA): TGCAGCGTGACCGGAGCCAGGGTTCTGGACAATGAGCAGTTCTTC.

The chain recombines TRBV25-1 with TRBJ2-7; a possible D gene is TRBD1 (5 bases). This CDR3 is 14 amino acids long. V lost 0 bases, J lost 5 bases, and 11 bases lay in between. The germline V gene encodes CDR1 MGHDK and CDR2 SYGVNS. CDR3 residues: CASSEYGQGDEQYF. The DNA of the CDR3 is TGTGCCAGCAGTGAATATGGGCAAGGGGACGAGCAGTACTTC.

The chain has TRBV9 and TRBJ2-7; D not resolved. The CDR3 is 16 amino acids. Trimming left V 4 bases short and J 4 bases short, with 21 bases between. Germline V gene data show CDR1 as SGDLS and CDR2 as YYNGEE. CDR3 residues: CASSSWPRRGGYEQYF. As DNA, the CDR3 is TGTGCCAGCAGCTCTTGGCCTAGGCGAGGCGGTTACGAGCAGTACTTC. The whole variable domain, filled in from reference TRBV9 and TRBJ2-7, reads DSGVTQTPKHLITATGQRVTLRCSPRSGDLSVYWYQQSLDQGLQFLIQYYNGEERAKGNILERFSAQQFPDLHSELNLSSLELGDSALYFCASSSWPRRGGYEQYFGPGTRLTVT.

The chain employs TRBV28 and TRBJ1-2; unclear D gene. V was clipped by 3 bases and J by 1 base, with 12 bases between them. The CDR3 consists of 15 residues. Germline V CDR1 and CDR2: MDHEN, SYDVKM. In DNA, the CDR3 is TGTGCCAGCAGTTTGGGAGGGAGGGATAACTATGGCTACACCTTC. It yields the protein CASSLGGRDNYGYTF.

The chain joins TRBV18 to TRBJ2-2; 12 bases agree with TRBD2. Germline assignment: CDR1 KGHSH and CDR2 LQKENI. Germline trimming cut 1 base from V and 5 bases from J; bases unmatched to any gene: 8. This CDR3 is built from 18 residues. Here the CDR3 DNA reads TGTGCCAGCTCACCACTTGCTAGCGGGAGGGCCATGACCGGGGAGCTGTTTTTT. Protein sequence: CASSPLASGRAMTGELFF.

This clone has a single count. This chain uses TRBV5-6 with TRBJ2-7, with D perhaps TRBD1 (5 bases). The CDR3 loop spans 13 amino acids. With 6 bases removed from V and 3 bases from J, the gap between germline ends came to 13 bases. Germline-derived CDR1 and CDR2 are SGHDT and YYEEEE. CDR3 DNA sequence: TGTGCCAGCAATTGGAAAACAGGCTACGAGCAGTACTTC. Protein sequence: CASNWKTGYEQYF.

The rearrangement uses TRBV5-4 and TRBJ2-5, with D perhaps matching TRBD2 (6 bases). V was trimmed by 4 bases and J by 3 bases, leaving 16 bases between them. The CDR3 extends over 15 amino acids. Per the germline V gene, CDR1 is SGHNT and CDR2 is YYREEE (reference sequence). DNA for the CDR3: TGTGCCAGCAGCCACGGGGGTTCCCCCAAAGAGACCCAGTACTTC. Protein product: CASSHGGSPKETQYF.

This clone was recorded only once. CDR3 amino acids: CASSLAVGQGASQYF. In DNA, the CDR3 is TGTGCCAGCAGCTTAGCAGTGGGACAGGGGGCGTCGCAGTACTTC. The V and J genes are TRBV7-9 and TRBJ2-5; 12 nucleotides agree with TRBD1. CDR1 and CDR2 from the germline V gene are SEHNR and FQNEAQ (reference sequence). Germline trimming cut 0 bases from V and 11 bases from J; bases unmatched to any gene: 7. This CDR3 is built from 15 residues.

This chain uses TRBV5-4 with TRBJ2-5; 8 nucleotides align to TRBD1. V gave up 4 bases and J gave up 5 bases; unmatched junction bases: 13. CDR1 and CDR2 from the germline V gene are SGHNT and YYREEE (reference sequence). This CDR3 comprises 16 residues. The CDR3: CASSTGPGQVPETQYF. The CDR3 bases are TGTGCCAGCAGCACAGGCCCGGGACAGGTTCCGGAGACCCAGTACTTC.

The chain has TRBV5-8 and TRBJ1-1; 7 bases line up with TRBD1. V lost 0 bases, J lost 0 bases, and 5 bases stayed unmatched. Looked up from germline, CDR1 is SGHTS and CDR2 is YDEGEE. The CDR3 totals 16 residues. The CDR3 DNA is TGTGCCAGCAGCTTGGTTGCGACAGGGTTGAACACTGAAGCTTTCTTT. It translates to CASSLVATGLNTEAFF.

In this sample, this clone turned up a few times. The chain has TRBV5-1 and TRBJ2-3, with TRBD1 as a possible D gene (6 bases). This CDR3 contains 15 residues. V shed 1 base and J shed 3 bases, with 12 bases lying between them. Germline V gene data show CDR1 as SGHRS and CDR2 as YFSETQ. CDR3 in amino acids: CASSLQSGDTDTQYF. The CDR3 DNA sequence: TGCGCCAGCAGCTTGCAATCAGGGGATACAGATACGCAGTATTTT. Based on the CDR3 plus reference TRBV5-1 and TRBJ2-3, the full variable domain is KAGVTQTPRYLIKTRGQQVTLSCSPISGHRSVSWYQQTPGQGLQFLFEYFSETQRNKGNFPGRFSGRQFSNSRSEMNVSTLELGDSALYLCASSLQSGDTDTQYFGPGTRLTVL.

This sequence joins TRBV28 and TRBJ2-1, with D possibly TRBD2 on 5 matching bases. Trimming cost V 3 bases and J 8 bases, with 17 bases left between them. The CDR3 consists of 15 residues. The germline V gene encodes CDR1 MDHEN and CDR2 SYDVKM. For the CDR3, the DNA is TGTGCCAGCAGTTTTCGGACTTTAGGGCTCTATGAGCAGTTCTTC. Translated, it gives CASSFRTLGLYEQFF.

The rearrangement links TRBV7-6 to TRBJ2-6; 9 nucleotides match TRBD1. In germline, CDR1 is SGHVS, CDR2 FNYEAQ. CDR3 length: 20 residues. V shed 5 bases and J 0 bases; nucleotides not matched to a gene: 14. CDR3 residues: CASSPIATDRGSSGANVLTF. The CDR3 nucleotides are TGTGCCAGCAGCCCGATCGCCACGGACAGGGGCTCCTCTGGGGCCAACGTCCTGACTTTC.

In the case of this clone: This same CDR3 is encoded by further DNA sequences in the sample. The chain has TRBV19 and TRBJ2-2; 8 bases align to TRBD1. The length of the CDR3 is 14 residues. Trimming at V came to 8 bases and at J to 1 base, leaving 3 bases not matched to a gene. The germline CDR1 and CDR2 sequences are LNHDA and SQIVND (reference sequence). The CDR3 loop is CASSGQGNTGELFF. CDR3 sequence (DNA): TGTGCCAGTTCCGGACAGGGGAACACCGGGGAGCTGTTTTTT.

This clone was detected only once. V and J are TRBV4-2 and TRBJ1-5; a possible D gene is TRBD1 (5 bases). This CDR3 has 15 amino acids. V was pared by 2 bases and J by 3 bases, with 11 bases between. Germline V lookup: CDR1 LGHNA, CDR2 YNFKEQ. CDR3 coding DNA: TGTGCCAGCAGCCAACAGGGTAGGGACAATCAGCCCCAGCATTTT. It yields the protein CASSQQGRDNQPQHF.